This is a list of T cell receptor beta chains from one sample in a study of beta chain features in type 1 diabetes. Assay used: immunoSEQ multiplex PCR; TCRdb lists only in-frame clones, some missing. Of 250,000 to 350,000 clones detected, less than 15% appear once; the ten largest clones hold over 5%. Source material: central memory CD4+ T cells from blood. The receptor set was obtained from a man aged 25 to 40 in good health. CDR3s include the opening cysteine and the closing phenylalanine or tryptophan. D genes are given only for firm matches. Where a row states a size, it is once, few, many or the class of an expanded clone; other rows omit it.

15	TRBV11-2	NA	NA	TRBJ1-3	TGTGCCAGCAGCTTAGATCGTGTCTCTGGAAACACCATATATTTT	CASSLDRVSGNTIYF
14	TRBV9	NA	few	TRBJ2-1	TGTGCCAGCAGCGTAGAACCTACTTACAATGAGCAGTTCTTC	CASSVEPTYNEQFF
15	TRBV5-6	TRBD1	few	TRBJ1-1	TGTGCCAGCAGCTCGACAGGGGATTGGAACACTGAAGCTTTCTTT	CASSSTGDWNTEAFF
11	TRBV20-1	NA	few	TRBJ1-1	TGCAGTGCTAAGAAGAACACTGAAGCTTTCTTT	CSAKKNTEAFF
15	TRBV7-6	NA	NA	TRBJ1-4	TGTGCCAGCAGCTTAGGACGGGGGGCTGGTGAAAAACTGTTTTTT	CASSLGRGAGEKLFF
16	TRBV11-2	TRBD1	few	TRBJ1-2	TGTGCCAGCAGCTGGGGACAGGGTGCCAAAAACTATGGCTACACCTTC	CASSWGQGAKNYGYTF
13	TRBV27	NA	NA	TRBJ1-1	TGTGCCAGCAGTTCCCTCGGGAACACTGAAGCTTTCTTT	CASSSLGNTEAFF
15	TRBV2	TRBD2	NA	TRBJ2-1	TGTGCCAGCCTCAACCTAGCGGGAGTATCAAATGAGCAGTTCTTC	CASLNLAGVSNEQFF
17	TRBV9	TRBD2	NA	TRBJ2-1	TGTGCCAGCAGCGTAGCTTTTGGACTAGCGGTTCCCAATGAGCAGTTCTTC	CASSVAFGLAVPNEQFF
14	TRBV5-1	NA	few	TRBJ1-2	TGCGCCAGCAGCTCGGACAGCAAGAACTATGGCTACACCTTC	CASSSDSKNYGYTF
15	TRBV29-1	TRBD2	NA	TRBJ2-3	TGCAGCGTTCCCGGGACTAGCGAAATCACAGATACGCAGTATTTT	CSVPGTSEITDTQYF
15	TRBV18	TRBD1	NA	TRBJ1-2	TGTGCCAGCTCCCTAGGGACAGAAGTTAACTATGGCTACACCTTC	CASSLGTEVNYGYTF
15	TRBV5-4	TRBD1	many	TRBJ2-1	TGTGCCAGCATCCTAGGGGGACAGGGGAACAATGAGCAGTTCTTC	CASILGGQGNNEQFF
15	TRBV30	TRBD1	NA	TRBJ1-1	TGTGCCTGGAGCCACGCCCTATTACAGGGGATTGAAGCTTTCTTT	CAWSHALLQGIEAFF
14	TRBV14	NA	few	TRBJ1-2	TGTGCCAGCAGCCCCCGCGGCATAATCTATGGCTACACCTTC	CASSPRGIIYGYTF
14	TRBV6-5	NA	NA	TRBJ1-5	TGTGCCAGCAGTGCGGTTTATAGCAATCAGCCCCAGCATTTT	CASSAVYSNQPQHF
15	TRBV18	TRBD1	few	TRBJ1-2	TGTGCCAGCTCACTGGACCAGGGGGATAGCTATGGCTACACCTTC	CASSLDQGDSYGYTF
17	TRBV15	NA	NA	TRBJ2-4	TGTGCCACCAGCAGAGTTGTCCTCTGGTTACCCAAAAACATTCAGTACTTC	CATSRVVLWLPKNIQYF
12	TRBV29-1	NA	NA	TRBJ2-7	TGCAGCGCCCATCTGGGAGCCTACGAGCAGTACTTC	CSAHLGAYEQYF
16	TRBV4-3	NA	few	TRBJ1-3	TGCGCCAGCAGCCAAGATCAACAGGTCTCTGGAAACACCATATATTTT	CASSQDQQVSGNTIYF
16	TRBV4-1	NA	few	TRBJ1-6	TGCGCCAGCAGAAAGACAGCCAACTCCTATAATTCACCCCTCCACTTT	CASRKTANSYNSPLHF
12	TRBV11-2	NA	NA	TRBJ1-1	TGTGCCAGCAGCTTAGAGTTAGGGGGAGCTTTCTTT	CASSLELGGAFF
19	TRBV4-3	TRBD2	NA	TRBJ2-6	TGCGCCAGCAGCCAGGGGGGACTAGCGGGCCTGTCTGGGGCCAACGTCCTGACTTTC	CASSQGGLAGLSGANVLTF
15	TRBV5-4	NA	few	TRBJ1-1	TGTGCCAGCAGACAAGGACAGCAGAGGAACACTGAAGCTTTCTTT	CASRQGQQRNTEAFF
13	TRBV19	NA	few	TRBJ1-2	TGTGCCAGTAGTAGAAGTCAGCCCAATGGCTACACCTTC	CASSRSQPNGYTF
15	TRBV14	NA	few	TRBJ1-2	TGTGCCAGCAGCCAAGAAGGCGGGATGAACTATGGCTACACCTTC	CASSQEGGMNYGYTF
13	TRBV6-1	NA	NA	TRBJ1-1	TGTGCCAGCAGAACCACAGTTAACACTGAAGCTTTCTTT	CASRTTVNTEAFF
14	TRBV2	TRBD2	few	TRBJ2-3	TGTGCCAGCAGTTCGATAGCGGGAGGAAGCCCGCAGTATTTT	CASSSIAGGSPQYF
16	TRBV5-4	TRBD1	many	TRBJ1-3	TGTGCCAGCAGCATACAGGGGAGCGGCTCTGGAAACACCATATATTTT	CASSIQGSGSGNTIYF
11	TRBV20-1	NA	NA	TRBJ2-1	TGCAGTGCCCAAAGGTTGAATGAGCAGTTCTTC	CSAQRLNEQFF
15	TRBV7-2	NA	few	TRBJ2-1	TGTGCCAGCAGCCCGAGGGACATTATCGGTGTTGAGCAGTTCTTC	CASSPRDIIGVEQFF
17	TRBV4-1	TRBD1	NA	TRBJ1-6	TGCGCCAGCAGCCAGAAGACGACAGGGGCCCTTAATTCACCCCTCCACTTT	CASSQKTTGALNSPLHF
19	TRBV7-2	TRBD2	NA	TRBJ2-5	TGTGCCAGCAGCTTAGGCCTTCTAGCGGGGACTGATTTAGGAGAGACCCAGTACTTC	CASSLGLLAGTDLGETQYF
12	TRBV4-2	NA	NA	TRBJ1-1	TGTGCCAGCAGCCAAGTGGGTACTGAAGCTTTCTTT	CASSQVGTEAFF
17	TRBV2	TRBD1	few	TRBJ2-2	TGTGCCAGCAGTGAAGCTACAGGACAGGGGAACACCGGGGAGCTGTTTTTT	CASSEATGQGNTGELFF
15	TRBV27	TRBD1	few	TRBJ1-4	TGTGCCAGCTCCACCGACAGGGCTTCTAATGAAAAACTGTTTTTT	CASSTDRASNEKLFF
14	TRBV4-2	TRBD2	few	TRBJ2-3	TGTGCCAGCAGCCAAGACGGGAGGGGAGATACGCAGTATTTT	CASSQDGRGDTQYF
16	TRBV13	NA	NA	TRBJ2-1	TGTGCCAGCAGCGTAGAGGACGCGAGGGGTTTGGATGAGCAGTTCTTC	CASSVEDARGLDEQFF
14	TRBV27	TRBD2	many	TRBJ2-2	TGTGCCAGCGGACCGGGACTAGTTGCTGGGGAGCTGTTTTTT	CASGPGLVAGELFF
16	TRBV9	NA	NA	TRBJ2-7	TGTGCCAGCAGCGTAGGCCCGCTGGATGGCTCCTACGAGCAGTACTTC	CASSVGPLDGSYEQYF
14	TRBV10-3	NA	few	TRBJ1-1	TGTGCCATCAGTGAACGGGGCAGTGGGACTGAAGCTTTCTTT	CAISERGSGTEAFF
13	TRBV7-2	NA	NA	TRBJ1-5	TGTGCCAGCAGCCCGGACAGAAATCAGCCCCAGCATTTT	CASSPDRNQPQHF
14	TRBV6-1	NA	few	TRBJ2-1	TGTGCCAGCAGTGAAGCAAGGGTAATCAATGAGCAGTTCTTC	CASSEARVINEQFF
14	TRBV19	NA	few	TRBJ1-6	TGTGCCAGTACCTCAAGCTCCTATAATTCACCCCTCCACTTT	CASTSSSYNSPLHF
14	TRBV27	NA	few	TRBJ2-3	TGTGCCAGCAGTTTGTATCTCGGCTCAGATACGCAGTATTTT	CASSLYLGSDTQYF
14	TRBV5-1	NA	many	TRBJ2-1	TGCGCCAGCAGTAACCCCCAGGGTTCCAATGAGCAGTTCTTC	CASSNPQGSNEQFF
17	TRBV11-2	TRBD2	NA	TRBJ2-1	TGTGCCAGCAGCCAACCCCAAGCGGGAGGGGCTGTAAATGAGCAGTTCTTC	CASSQPQAGGAVNEQFF
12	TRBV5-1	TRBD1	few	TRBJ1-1	TGCGCCAGCAGCAGGGACAGCTATGAAGCTTTCTTT	CASSRDSYEAFF
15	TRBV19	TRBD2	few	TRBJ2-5	TGTGCCAGTAGTATCAAGGCGGGAGACCAAGAGACCCAGTACTTC	CASSIKAGDQETQYF
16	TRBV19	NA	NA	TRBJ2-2	TGTGCCAGTAGTATAGTAAGAGACCTAAGAGGCGGGGAGCTGTTTTTT	CASSIVRDLRGGELFF
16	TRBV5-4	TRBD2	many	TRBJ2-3	TGTGCCAGCAGCTTCCGACTAGCGGGGGGAGCAGATACGCAGTATTTT	CASSFRLAGGADTQYF